The clone carrying this TCR beta chain showed up just once. Its antigen is not known. The data were obtained in a study of post-analysis software for immune sequencing data. Study-wide context: The cohort encompassed relapsing-remitting, secondary progressive and progressive-relapsing multiple sclerosis disease courses.

The library was made from cDNA and included unique molecular identifiers. From the PCR reads, TCRdb called clonotypes with MiXCR, one entry per CDR3 protein. Of fewer than 700,000 distinct CDR3 sequences detected, about 40% appear once; the ten largest clones hold more than 1.5%. Trimming removed 0 bases at V and 11 bases at J, with 22 bases between. Germline-derived CDR1 and CDR2 are DFQATT and SNEGSKA (reference sequence). This CDR3 region has 15 residues. Study outcomes and limitations: Controls showed lower frequencies than patients for a few TRBV segments, and TRBV5-6, TRBV5-1 and TRBV20-1 were among these.

The sequenced sample was blood. This receptor was taken from a girl aged 10 to 17 with multiple sclerosis. V usage is TRBV20-1 and J usage is TRBJ2-5; TRBD2 might be the D (6 bases). CDR3 amino acids: CSARDPGLSFLEQYF. In nucleotides, the CDR3 is TGCAGTGCTAGAGACCCGGGACTTTCCTTTCTAGAGCAGTACTTC.